A single sample is the source of the 8 T cell receptor beta chains below, sequenced in a study of T cell clonotyping in hematopoietic cell transplantation. The protocol was immunoSEQ multiplex PCR, while the TCRdb copy is restricted to in-frame clones and leaves out a portion. The table records about 43,000 clones, 95% of them present only once. The source material was peripheral blood mononuclear cells. Receptor source: a man aged 30 to 39 in good health. Some clones in this sample may be carry-over from other donors' samples.

This clone was recorded once. This sequence joins TRBV4-1 and TRBJ1-2; a possible D gene is TRBD1 (5 bases). The CDR3 covers 15 residues. The germline V gene has CDR1 MGHRA and CDR2 YSYEKL. Between the trimmed V and J ends, which lost 2 bases and 1 base, there was a span of 11 bases. This chain's CDR3 is CASSQHLRDNYGYTF. For the CDR3, the DNA is TGCGCCAGCAGCCAACACCTCAGGGATAACTATGGCTACACCTTC.

The gene calls are TRBV10-2 and TRBJ1-2, with 10 nucleotides matching TRBD1. CDR1 is WSHSY and CDR2 is SAAADI in the germline V gene. The V and J ends lost 6 bases and 8 bases, in that order; junction bases with no gene match: 6. The CDR3 has 13 residues. The CDR3 protein is CASSPGQGTGYTF. The CDR3 bases are TGCGCCAGCAGCCCGGGACAGGGGACCGGCTACACCTTC.

The chain is built from TRBV6-6 and TRBJ1-5; no reliable D call. This CDR3 spans 13 amino acids. The V gene's germline CDR1 is MNHNY and CDR2 SVGAGI (reference sequence). Trimming pared 4 bases from V and 3 bases from J, leaving 7 bases between. CDR3 sequence: CASSWASNQPQHF. CDR3 coding DNA: TGTGCCAGCAGTTGGGCCTCCAATCAGCCCCAGCATTTT.

The rearrangement links TRBV7-2 to TRBJ1-2, with D maybe TRBD1 (6 bases). The CDR3 length is 15 residues. The germline V and J ends were trimmed by 8 bases and 1 base, with 17 bases remaining between them. CDR1 and CDR2 (germline): SGHTA, FQGNSA. CDR3 bases: TGTGCCAGCGCCAGGGGACCAAGCCTTAACTATGGCTACACCTTC. Protein sequence: CASARGPSLNYGYTF.

The CDR3: CASTTGQLSPLGNQPQHF. The CDR3, as DNA: TGTGCCAGTACCACGGGACAGCTTTCCCCGCTTGGCAATCAGCCCCAGCATTTT. The V and J genes are TRBV19 and TRBJ1-5, with 7 nucleotides matching TRBD1. Losses at the gene ends were 7 bases for V and 2 bases for J; bases not matched to a gene: 17. Germline V gives CDR1 LNHDA, CDR2 SQIVND (reference sequence). The CDR3 runs 18 residues.

This sequence joins TRBV19 and TRBJ2-1; D ambiguous. The V gene's germline CDR1 is LNHDA and CDR2 SQIVND (reference sequence). The V end was cut by 3 bases, the J end by 5 bases, with 8 bases between. The CDR3 contains 13 residues. The CDR3 region has the DNA TGTGCCAGTAGTATCGGAGAGAACAATGAGCAGTTCTTC. The encoded protein is CASSIGENNEQFF.

The CDR3: CASSPGQSQETQYF. The CDR3 DNA follows: TGCGCCAGCAGCCCGGGACAGAGCCAAGAGACCCAGTACTTC. The chain is built from TRBV5-1 and TRBJ2-5; 7 bases agree with TRBD1. This CDR3 contains 14 residues. CDR1 and CDR2 from the germline V gene are SGHRS and YFSETQ. With V trimmed by 4 bases and J by 1 base, 4 bases remained unmatched.

The chain has TRBV29-1 and TRBJ1-1, with 7 bases lining up with TRBD1. CDR1 SQVTM and CDR2 ANQGSEA come from the germline V gene. The CDR3 loop spans 13 amino acids. The V gene end was trimmed by 6 bases and the J gene end by 0 bases; junction bases not matched to a gene: 4. In DNA form, the CDR3 reads TGCAGCGTGGTGGGACAGTTGAACACTGAAGCTTTCTTT. This encodes CSVVGQLNTEAFF.